The clone carrying this T cell receptor (beta chain) was counted a few times. The data derive from a study of beta chain features in type 1 diabetes. CD45RO/CCR7/CD25/CD127/CD95/CD27 separated CD4+ naive, central memory, regulatory and stem cell-like memory cells by sorting. Germline-derived CDR1 and CDR2 are SQVTM and ANQGSEA. V was pared by 6 bases and J by 12 bases, with 2 bases of the junction left unmatched. CDR3 length equals 10 residues. What was sequenced were expressed TCRB transcripts, since all of the isolated RNA had been reverse transcribed. TCRdb's copy holds only in-frame clones and misses some; the assay was immunoSEQ multiplex PCR. The sample includes some 220,000 clones, 11% of them seen just once.

The sequenced material came from central memory CD4+ T cells from blood. This sequence originates from a man between 18 and 35 years old in good health. The chain recombines TRBV29-1 with TRBJ2-1; TRBD2 matches at 10 bases. DNA of the CDR3: TGCAGCGTCTTAGCGGGAGGGCAGTTCTTC. Translation gives CSVLAGGQFF.